The present entry profiles one TCR beta chain with its context. What it binds is not known. This sample is drawn from a study of cytomegalovirus exposure and HLA in healthy donors. As for the study in general: In an earlier analysis, approximately 120 million unique TCR beta sequences were found from about 180 million T cells.

Study results and caveats: A few chains linked to CMV were shown in vitro to be specific for CMV antigens.

The V and J ends lost 0 bases and 5 bases respectively, with 10 bases between them. This CDR3 is built from 14 residues. Looked up from germline, CDR1 is LNHNV and CDR2 is YYDKDF (reference sequence). PCR primers comprised 60 Vbeta and 13 Jbeta primers. The assay was immunoSEQ multiplex PCR, and TCRdb's table has in-frame clones only and misses some. The sample shows around 99,000 clones, approximately 70% of them seen only once. The sequence was collected from a woman aged 70-85 years in good health and CMV-seropositive. The material sequenced was PBMCs. This chain joins TRBV15 and TRBJ1-2; D unresolved. CDR3 sequence (DNA): TGTGCCACCAGCAGAGATCTGAGGACTTATGGCTACACCTTC. As protein: CATSRDLRTYGYTF.